This T cell receptor (beta chain) was captured in a study of T-cell reconstitution after alpha-beta-depleted transplantation in children. Germline trimming cut 0 bases from V and 10 bases from J; bases unmatched to any gene: 16. CDR1 is MNHEY and CDR2 is SVGAGI in the germline V gene. The CDR3 covers 18 residues. Findings and limits, study-wide: A year had passed since transplant, and T-cell counts and diversity by then came mostly from newly produced T cells.

This clonotype was detected many times. Its antigen remains unidentified. The TCRbeta library was prepared with unique molecular identifiers. From the PCR reads, TCRdb called clonotypes with MiXCR, one entry per CDR3 protein. The sample contains about 600,000 distinct CDR3 sequences, about 21% of which appear only once. This clonotype was sampled from a boy under two years old who had a stem cell transplant for acute myeloid leukemia, so the T cells may come from the graft donor. The starting material was PBMCs, mostly from graft donor cells, obtained 360 days after TCRalphabeta/CD19-depleted stem cell transplant. The genes are TRBV6-5 and TRBJ2-1; TRBD1 agrees at 9 bases. Here the CDR3 DNA reads TGTGCCAGCAGTTACTCTTGGGACAGGGTTATTCTAGGCGGAGAGCAGTTCTTC. Encoded protein: CASSYSWDRVILGGEQFF.